The present entry profiles one TCR beta chain with its context. Its antigen is still unknown. One end of the junction fails to match germline, which may point to a read error. The data are from a study of cytomegalovirus exposure and HLA in healthy donors. Study findings and constraints: Later genetic work tied a missense DCLRE1C variant to beta-chain V and J trimming.

The CDR3 length is 11 residues. Looked up from germline, CDR1 is SGHTA and CDR2 is FQGNSA. Each of the donors was a healthy bone marrow donor. Both 60 Vbeta primers and 13 Jbeta primers went into the PCR. Generated by immunoSEQ multiplex PCR, the TCRdb table keeps only in-frame clones and is missing some. The sample consists of around 140,000 clones, around 78% of them appearing once. The sequenced sample consisted of PBMCs. The rearrangement uses TRBV7-2 and TRBJ2-5; no definite D call. This receptor was identified in a woman between 18 and 29 years old in good health and CMV-seropositive. The CDR3 bases are TGTGCCAGCCGCTTTCGGGAGACCCAGTACTTC. Its translation: CASRFRETQYF.